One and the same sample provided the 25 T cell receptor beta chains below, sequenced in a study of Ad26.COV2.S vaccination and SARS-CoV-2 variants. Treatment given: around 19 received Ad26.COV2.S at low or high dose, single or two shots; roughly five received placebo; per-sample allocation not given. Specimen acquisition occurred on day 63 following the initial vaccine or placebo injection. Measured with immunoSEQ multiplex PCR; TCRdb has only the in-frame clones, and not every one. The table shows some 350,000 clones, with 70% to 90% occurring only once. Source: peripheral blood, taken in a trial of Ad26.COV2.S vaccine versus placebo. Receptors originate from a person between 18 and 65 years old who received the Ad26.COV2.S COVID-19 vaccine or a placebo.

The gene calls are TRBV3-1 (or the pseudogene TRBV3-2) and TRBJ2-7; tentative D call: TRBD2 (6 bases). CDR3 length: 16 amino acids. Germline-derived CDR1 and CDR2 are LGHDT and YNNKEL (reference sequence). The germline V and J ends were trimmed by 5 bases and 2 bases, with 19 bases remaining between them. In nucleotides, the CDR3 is TGTGCCAGCAGCTATGAAGCTTGGGGGGTCCCCTACGAGCAGTACTTC. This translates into CASSYEAWGVPYEQYF.

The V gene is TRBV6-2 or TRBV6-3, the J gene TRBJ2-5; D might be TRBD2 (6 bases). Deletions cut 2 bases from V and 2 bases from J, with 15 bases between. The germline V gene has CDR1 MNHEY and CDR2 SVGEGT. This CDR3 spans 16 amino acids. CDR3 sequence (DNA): TGTGCCAGCAGTTACGGATTTGGGGGGTTACAAGAGACCCAGTACTTC. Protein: CASSYGFGGLQETQYF.

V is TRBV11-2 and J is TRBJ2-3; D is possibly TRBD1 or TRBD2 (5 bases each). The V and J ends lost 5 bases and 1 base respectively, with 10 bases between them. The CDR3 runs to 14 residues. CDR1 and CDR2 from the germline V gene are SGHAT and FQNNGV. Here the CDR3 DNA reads TGTGCCAGCAGCCCCGGGGCAGGCACAGATACGCAGTATTTT. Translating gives CASSPGAGTDTQYF.

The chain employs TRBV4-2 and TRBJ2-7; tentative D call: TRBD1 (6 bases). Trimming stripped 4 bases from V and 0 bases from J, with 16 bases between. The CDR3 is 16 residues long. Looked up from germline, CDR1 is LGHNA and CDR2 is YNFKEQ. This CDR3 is CASSPAGTPTSYEQYF. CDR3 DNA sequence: TGTGCCAGCAGCCCTGCCGGGACACCGACCTCCTACGAGCAGTACTTC.

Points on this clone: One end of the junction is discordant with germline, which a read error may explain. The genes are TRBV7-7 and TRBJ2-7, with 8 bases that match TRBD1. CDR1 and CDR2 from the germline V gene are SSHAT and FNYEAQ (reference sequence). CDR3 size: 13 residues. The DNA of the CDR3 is TGTGCTAGCAGGGGGACAGGTCGCCACGAGCAGTACTTC. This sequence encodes CASRGTGRHEQYF.

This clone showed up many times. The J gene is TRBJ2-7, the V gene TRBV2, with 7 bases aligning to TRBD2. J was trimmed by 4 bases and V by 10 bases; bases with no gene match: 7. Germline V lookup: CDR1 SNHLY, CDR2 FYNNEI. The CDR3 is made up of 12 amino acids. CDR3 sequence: CATRRESYEQYF. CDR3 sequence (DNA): TGTGCCACCCGGCGGGAGTCGTACGAGCAGTACTTC.

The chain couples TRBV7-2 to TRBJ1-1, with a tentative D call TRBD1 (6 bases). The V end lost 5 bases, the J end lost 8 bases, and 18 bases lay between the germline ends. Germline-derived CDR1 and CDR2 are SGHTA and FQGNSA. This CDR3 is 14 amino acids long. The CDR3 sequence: CASSPHRVRTEAFF. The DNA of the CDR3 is TGTGCCAGCAGCCCGCACAGGGTCAGGACGGAAGCTTTCTTT.

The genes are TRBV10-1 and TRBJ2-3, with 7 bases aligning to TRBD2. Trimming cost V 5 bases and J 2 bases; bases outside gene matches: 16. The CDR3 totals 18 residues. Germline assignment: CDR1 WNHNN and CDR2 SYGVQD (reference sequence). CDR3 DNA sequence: TGCGCCAGCAGTACCGGGACTACGGCGACCTTCCTCACAGATACGCAGTATTTT. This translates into CASSTGTTATFLTDTQYF.

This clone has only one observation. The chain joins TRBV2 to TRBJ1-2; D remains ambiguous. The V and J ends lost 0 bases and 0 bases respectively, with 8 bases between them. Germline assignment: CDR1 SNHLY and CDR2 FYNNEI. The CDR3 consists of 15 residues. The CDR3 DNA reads TGTGCCAGCAGTGAAGCGCTTGGATCTAACTATGGCTACACCTTC. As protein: CASSEALGSNYGYTF.

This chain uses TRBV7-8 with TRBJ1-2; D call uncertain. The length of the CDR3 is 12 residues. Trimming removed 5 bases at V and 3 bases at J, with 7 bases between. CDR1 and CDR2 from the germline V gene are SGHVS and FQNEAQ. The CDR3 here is CASSAGDYGYTF. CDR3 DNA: TGTGCCAGCAGCGCCGGGGACTATGGCTACACCTTC.

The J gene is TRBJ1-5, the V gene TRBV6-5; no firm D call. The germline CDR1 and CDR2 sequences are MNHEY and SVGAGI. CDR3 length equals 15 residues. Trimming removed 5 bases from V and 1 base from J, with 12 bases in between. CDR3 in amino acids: CASSLEGRSNQPQHF. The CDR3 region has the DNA TGTGCCAGCAGTCTAGAGGGAAGAAGCAATCAGCCCCAGCATTTT.

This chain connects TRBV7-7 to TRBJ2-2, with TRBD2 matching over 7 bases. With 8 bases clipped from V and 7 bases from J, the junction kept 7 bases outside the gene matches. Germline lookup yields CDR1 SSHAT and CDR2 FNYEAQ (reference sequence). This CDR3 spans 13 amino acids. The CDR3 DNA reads TGTGCCAGCGGGACTACGGGATACGGGGAGCTGTTTTTT. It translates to CASGTTGYGELFF.

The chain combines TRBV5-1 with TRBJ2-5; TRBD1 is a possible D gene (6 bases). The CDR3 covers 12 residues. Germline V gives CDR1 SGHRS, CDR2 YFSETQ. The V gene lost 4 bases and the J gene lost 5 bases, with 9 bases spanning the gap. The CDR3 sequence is CASSRGIETQYF. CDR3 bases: TGCGCCAGCAGCAGGGGGATTGAGACCCAGTACTTC.

The CDR3, as DNA: TGTGCCAGCAGCTTCCCAGGGTACGATGGCTACACCTTC. Protein sequence: CASSFPGYDGYTF. The V call is TRBV7-2, the J call TRBJ1-2; D may be TRBD1 (5 bases). Germline CDR1 SGHTA, CDR2 FQGNSA. The CDR3 extends over 13 amino acids. Trimming stripped 3 bases from V and 6 bases from J, with 11 bases between.

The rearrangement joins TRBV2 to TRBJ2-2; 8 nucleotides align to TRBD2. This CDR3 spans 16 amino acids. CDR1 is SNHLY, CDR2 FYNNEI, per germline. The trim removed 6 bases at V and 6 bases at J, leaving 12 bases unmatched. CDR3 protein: CASSTPGTSTPGELFF. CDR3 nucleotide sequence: TGTGCCAGCAGCACACCCGGGACTAGTACGCCCGGGGAGCTGTTTTTT.

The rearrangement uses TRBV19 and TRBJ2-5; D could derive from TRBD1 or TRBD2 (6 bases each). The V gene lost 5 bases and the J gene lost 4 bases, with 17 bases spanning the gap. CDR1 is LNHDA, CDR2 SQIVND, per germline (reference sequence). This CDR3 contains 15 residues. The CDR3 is CASSQHGGLRETQYF. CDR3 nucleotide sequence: TGTGCCAGTAGTCAGCATGGGGGGCTTAGAGAGACCCAGTACTTC.

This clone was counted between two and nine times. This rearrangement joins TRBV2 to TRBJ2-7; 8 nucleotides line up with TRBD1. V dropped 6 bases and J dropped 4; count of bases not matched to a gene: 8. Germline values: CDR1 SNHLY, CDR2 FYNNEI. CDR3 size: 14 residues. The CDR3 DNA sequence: TGTGCCAGCAGGAGGGGACAGGCCCAATACGAGCAGTACTTC. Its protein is CASRRGQAQYEQYF.

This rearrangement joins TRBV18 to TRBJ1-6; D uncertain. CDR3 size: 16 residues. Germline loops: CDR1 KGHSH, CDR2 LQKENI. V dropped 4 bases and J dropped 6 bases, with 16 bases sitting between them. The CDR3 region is CASSLSSTSANSPLHF. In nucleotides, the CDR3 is TGTGCCAGCTCACTATCTTCCACCTCTGCTAATTCACCCCTCCACTTT.

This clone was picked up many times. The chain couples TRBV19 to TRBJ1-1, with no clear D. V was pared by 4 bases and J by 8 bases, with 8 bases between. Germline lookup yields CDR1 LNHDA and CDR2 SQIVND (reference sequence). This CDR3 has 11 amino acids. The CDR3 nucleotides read TGTGCCAGTAGTAAGACAACCGAAGCTTTCTTT. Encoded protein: CASSKTTEAFF.

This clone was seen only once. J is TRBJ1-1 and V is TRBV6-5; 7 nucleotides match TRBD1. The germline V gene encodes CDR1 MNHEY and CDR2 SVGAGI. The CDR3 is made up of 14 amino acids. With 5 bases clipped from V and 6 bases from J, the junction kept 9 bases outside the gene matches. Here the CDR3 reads CASSQQGTMSEAFF. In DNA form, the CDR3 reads TGTGCCAGCAGTCAACAGGGGACGATGTCTGAAGCTTTCTTT.

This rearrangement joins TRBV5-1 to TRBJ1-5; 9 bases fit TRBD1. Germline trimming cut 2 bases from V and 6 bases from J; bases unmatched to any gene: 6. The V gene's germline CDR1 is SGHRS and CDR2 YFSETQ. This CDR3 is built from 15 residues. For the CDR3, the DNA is TGCGCCAGCAGCTTAACCACAGGGGGCGGTCAGCCCCAGCATTTT. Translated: CASSLTTGGGQPQHF.

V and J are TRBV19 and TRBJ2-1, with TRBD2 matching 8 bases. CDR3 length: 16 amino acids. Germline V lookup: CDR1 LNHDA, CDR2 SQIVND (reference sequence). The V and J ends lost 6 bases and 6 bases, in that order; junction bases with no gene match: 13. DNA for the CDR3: TGTGCCAGTAGCACCCCGGGACTAGTTTCCCTCAATGAGCAGTTCTTC. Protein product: CASSTPGLVSLNEQFF.

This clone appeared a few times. The CDR3 here is CASSLDRTTGGSPLHF. The DNA of the CDR3 is TGTGCCAGCAGCTTAGACCGGACAACCGGCGGTTCACCCCTCCACTTT. The chain links TRBV7-2 to TRBJ1-6; D may be TRBD1 (5 bases). Germline V gives CDR1 SGHTA, CDR2 FQGNSA. The CDR3 consists of 16 residues. V shed 1 base and J shed 9 bases, with 16 bases lying between them.

The CDR3 nucleotides are TGTGCCAGCAGTGAAAGACAGGGAGAGACCCAGTACTTC. Its translation is CASSERQGETQYF. The rearrangement uses TRBV6-1 and TRBJ2-5, with 7 bases aligning to TRBD1. Germline loops: CDR1 MNHNS, CDR2 SASEGT. This CDR3 has 13 residues. V gave up 2 bases and J gave up 4 bases; unmatched junction bases: 1.

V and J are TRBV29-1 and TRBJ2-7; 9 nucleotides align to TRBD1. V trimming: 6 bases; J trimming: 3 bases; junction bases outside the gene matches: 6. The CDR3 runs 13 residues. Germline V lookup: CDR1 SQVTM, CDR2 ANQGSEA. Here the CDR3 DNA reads TGCAGCGTAGCCGGGACAGGGAGCTACGAGCAGTACTTC. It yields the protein CSVAGTGSYEQYF.